These 9 T cell receptor beta chains share one sample of origin, sequenced in a study of cytomegalovirus exposure and HLA in healthy donors. In the PCR, 60 Vbeta and 13 Jbeta primers were used. Libraries were prepared by immunoSEQ multiplex PCR; TCRdb keeps only in-frame clonotypes and omits some of them. The sample has 120,000 to 150,000 clones, more than 75% seen once. Sequencing input: PBMCs. These receptors came from a man aged 35 to 55 in good health and CMV-seronegative.

This clone has only one observation. The genes are TRBV28 and TRBJ1-5; TRBD1 matches 7 bases. The trim removed 3 bases at V and 4 bases at J, leaving 9 bases unmatched. The CDR3 contains 16 residues. Per the germline V gene, CDR1 is MDHEN and CDR2 is SYDVKM. CDR3 sequence: CASSFGSGGWNQPQHF. The CDR3, as DNA: TGTGCCAGCAGTTTTGGCTCAGGGGGTTGGAATCAGCCCCAGCATTTT.

The rearrangement joins TRBV11-3 to TRBJ2-1; D gene unclear. The length of the CDR3 is 15 residues. Germline CDR1 and CDR2: SGHNT and YENEEA. V shed 5 bases and J shed 5 bases, with 16 bases lying between them. The CDR3 nucleotides read TGTGCCAGCAGCCCCTCAGGCCGTGTGGACAATGAGCAGTTCTTC. It encodes CASSPSGRVDNEQFF.

The chain combines TRBV12-5 with TRBJ2-3; unclear D gene. V lost 4 bases and J 10 bases, leaving 12 bases between the germline ends. This CDR3 has 12 amino acids. Germline lookup yields CDR1 LGHNT and CDR2 FRNRAP. Written as DNA, the CDR3 is TGTGCTAGTGGTTCCGCCGCGGCCGCGCAGTATTTT. It translates to CASGSAAAAQYF.

The chain combines TRBV5-1 with TRBJ2-7; 9 nucleotides line up with TRBD2. The germline gives CDR1 SGHRS, CDR2 YFSETQ. The CDR3 runs 14 residues. With V trimmed by 6 bases and J by 0 bases, 4 bases remained unmatched. The CDR3 region is CASKLAGFSYEQYF. The CDR3 bases are TGCGCCAGCAAACTAGCGGGTTTCTCCTACGAGCAGTACTTC.

The chain recombines TRBV5-6 with TRBJ2-5; D is perhaps TRBD1 (6 bases). The ends were cut back, 1 base at V and 3 bases at J, with 7 bases in the middle. This CDR3 has 13 residues. Per the germline V gene, CDR1 is SGHDT and CDR2 is YYEEEE. CDR3 in DNA: TGTGCCAGCAGCTTGAACAGGGAAGAGACCCAGTACTTC. It yields the protein CASSLNREETQYF.

This sequence joins TRBV4-1 and TRBJ1-5, with 9 bases matching TRBD1. Losses at the gene ends were 0 bases for V and 5 bases for J; bases not matched to a gene: 8. This CDR3 is 17 amino acids long. CDR1 and CDR2 (germline): MGHRA, YSYEKL. DNA for the CDR3: TGCGCCAGCAGCCAAGATACTATGGGACAGGGATATCAGCCCCAGCATTTT. As protein: CASSQDTMGQGYQPQHF.

The chain employs TRBV10-1 and TRBJ2-2; TRBD1 matches at 7 bases. V lost 0 bases, J lost 5 bases, and 3 bases stayed unmatched. Germline CDR1 WNHNN, CDR2 SYGVQD (reference sequence). The CDR3 runs 15 residues. The CDR3 DNA follows: TGCGCCAGCAGTGAGTCAACAGGGGAAACCGGGGAGCTGTTTTTT. Its translation: CASSESTGETGELFF.

The chain is built from TRBV14 and TRBJ2-5, with 7 positions matching TRBD2. This CDR3 is built from 16 residues. Trimming removed 0 bases from V and 5 bases from J; junction bases left unmatched: 9. CDR1 and CDR2 from the germline V gene are SGHDN and FVKESK. The CDR3 DNA sequence: TGTGCCAGCAGCCAAGATTGGGAGCGGGAAGGGGAGACCCAGTACTTC. Protein sequence: CASSQDWEREGETQYF.

V and J are TRBV9 and TRBJ1-2; D ambiguous. V was pared by 0 bases and J by 8 bases, with 20 bases between. The CDR3 has 16 amino acids. Germline values: CDR1 SGDLS, CDR2 YYNGEE. DNA of the CDR3: TGTGCCAGCAGCGTAGACAGTTTGACGGATCATGGGGGCTACACCTTC. Amino acids: CASSVDSLTDHGGYTF.